This T cell receptor (beta chain) was profiled in a study of glioma-infiltrating T cells after dendritic cell vaccination. Background on the study: Treatment, given 2003 to 2012, was autologous tumor lysate-pulsed dendritic cell vaccination. At biweekly intervals, patients got three intradermal dendritic cell vaccine injections.

Details on this clone: Its antigen remains unknown.

Findings and caveats of the study: Only a small number of patients had complete blood and tumor samples.

The germline CDR1 and CDR2 sequences are SGHAT and FQNNGV. Trimming removed 5 bases from V and 6 bases from J; junction bases left unmatched: 6. This CDR3 comprises 13 residues. Sequenced by immunoSEQ multiplex PCR; TCRdb stores in-frame clones only, minus some. Among 85,000 to 110,000 clones listed, roughly 76% were seen once. The clonotype was recovered from a human donor with glioblastoma. The sample in question was blood, obtained before dendritic cell vaccination. The rearrangement uses TRBV11-2 and TRBJ1-1, with 7 bases identical to TRBD1. CDR3 in DNA: TGTGCCAGCAGCCTAATGACAGGGCCTGAAGCTTTCTTT. This sequence encodes CASSLMTGPEAFF.